A single sample is the source of the 5 T cell receptor beta chains below, sequenced in a study of T cell clonality in common variable immunodeficiency (dated by TCRdb to the mid-2010s). What the research found in general, with its limitations: Fewer deletions and N-nucleotide insertions were reportedly observed in CVID TCRbeta sequences, and highly modified clones with 13 or more V deletions were reportedly absent from CVID TCRbeta sequences.

The library was obtained by the immunoSEQ multiplex PCR assay. What TCRdb holds here is the immuneACCESS table cut down to in-frame rearrangements. Part of the clones is not present; checked against another copy, under half of the missing clones reflect an unresolved V gene, and the others are unexplained. The sample features about 33,000 clones, and none is a singleton. Of the sample, 6.1% is held by the ten largest clones. Their cognate antigens are unknown. Sequenced material: peripheral blood mononuclear cells. The receptor source for this set is a human donor with common variable immunodeficiency.

This clone was found a few times. The CDR3: CASSNSAGGLNEQFF. The sequenced part of the CDR3 DNA is TGTGCCAGTAGTAATTCGGCGGGGGGGCTCAATGAG. The chain couples TRBV19 to TRBJ2-1, with 9 bases aligning to TRBD2. Sequencing ends 3 residues short of the CDR3 end; the germline J gene provides the rest. From germline, CDR1 is LNHDA and CDR2 SQIVND (reference sequence). This CDR3 has 15 residues. V dropped 4 bases and J dropped 6; count of bases not matched to a gene: 7.

Ten or more counts support this clone. The read ends 3 residues shy of where the CDR3 ends; the end is completed using the germline J gene. The same CDR3 can be traced to other DNA sequences in this sample. The rearrangement uses TRBV2 and TRBJ1-5; TRBD1 matches at 9 bases. Germline V gene data show CDR1 as SNHLY and CDR2 as FYNNEI. The CDR3 spans 14 residues. Trimming at V came to 5 bases and at J to 6 bases, leaving 5 bases not matched to a gene. The part of the CDR3 DNA that was read is TGTGCCAGCAGTCAGGGACAGGGTGTTCAGCCC. Translating it yields CASSQGQGVQP. The entire CDR3 is CASSQGQGVQPQHF. Looking up the rest from reference TRBV2 and TRBJ1-5 gives the full variable domain: EPEVTQTPSHQVTQMGQEVILRCVPISNHLYFYWYRQILGQKVEFLVSFYNNEISEKSEIFDDQFSVERPDGSNFTLKIRSTKLEDSAMYFCASSQGQGVQPQHFGDGTRLSIL.

Of note for this clone: Sequencing ends 3 residues short of the CDR3 end; the germline J gene provides the rest. The chain joins TRBV19 to TRBJ2-3; 8 bases match TRBD1. CDR3 size: 17 residues. V lost 0 bases, J lost 0 bases, and 5 bases stayed unmatched. Germline-derived CDR1 and CDR2 are LNHDA and SQIVND (reference sequence). The CDR3 bases that were read are TGTGCCAGTAGTATAGACACGACAGGGGTTAGCACAGATACG. Translating it yields CASSIDTTGVSTDT. The CDR3 reads in full as CASSIDTTGVSTDTQYF.

About this clone itself: The read terminates 3 residues before the CDR3 end, so the remaining end is supplied by the germline J gene. The V gene is TRBV19, the J gene TRBJ2-1, with TRBD2 matching 8 bases. The germline V gene encodes CDR1 LNHDA and CDR2 SQIVND (reference sequence). This CDR3 has 16 residues. After removal of 5 bases from V and 5 bases from J, the junction contained 11 bases not matched to a gene. Incomplete CDR3 DNA: TGTGCCAGTAGTTCCCGGGTAGCGGGGCCAAACAATGAG. Protein sequence: CASSSRVAGPNNE. The complete CDR3 reads CASSSRVAGPNNEQFF.

As for this clone: The sequence runs out 3 residues before the end of the CDR3; the remainder is reconstructed from the germline J gene. The V gene is TRBV10-1, the J gene TRBJ2-1, with TRBD2 matching 9 bases. From germline, CDR1 is WNHNN and CDR2 SYGVQD (reference sequence). The ends lost 0 bases at V and 0 bases at J; junction bases unmatched: 3. The CDR3 is 17 residues long. The CDR3: CASSESLAGASYNEQFF. The CDR3 bases that were read are TGCGCCAGCAGTGAGTCGTTAGCGGGGGCCTCCTACAATGAG.